This record concerns one T cell receptor (beta chain) sequence. This clonotype was counted a few times. There is no known antigen for this receptor. No base quality information exists; no much larger clone differs at one position. TCR beta CDR3 regions were amplified from RNA transcripts. The first round of RT-PCR for the TCR CDR3 was performed with the HTBI primer set and the Qiagen OneStep RT-PCR kit. A second multiplex PCR round built the libraries, followed by size selection and purification. Libraries were sequenced paired-end with 100 bp reads on an Illumina HiSeq2000. The authors processed their data as follows. SOAPnuke was used to process the raw data, with reads discarded if the reads contained adapters or uncalled bases, had a mean Phred below 15, or lacked an exact constant-primer or identifier match. High-quality paired reads were merged using COPE v1.2.5, and each unique nucleotide sequence was defined as a clonotype. Clonotypes were aligned to IMGT TRBV, TRBD and TRBJ reference segments using MiTCR v1.1. The analysis included only V-J combinations with a frequency above 0.0001, which together covered 99% to 99.2% of the repertoires. The TCS score was defined as the ratio of F50 (clonal expansion) to E x V (chaos), calculated using BLOSUM62-based TCRdist between CDR3 peptides within each V-J. Welch's t-statistics and random forest reduced 500 to 550 V-J features to 13, which were used in a naive Bayes classifier (R e1071). Using fastp at Q25 and MiXCR, TCRdb reprocessed the public reads and kept productive beta chains. Rows merge per CDR3 protein into single entries with the most common DNA and genes. In this record, the V and J calls reflect TCRdb's handling and not the investigators' own analysis. The sample data list about 410,000 distinct CDR3 sequences, and over 12% of these were observed just once. Less than 15% of the sample comes from the top ten.

CDR1 and CDR2, looked up from the germline V gene, are ENHRY and SYGVKD. The CDR3, from cysteine to phenylalanine, totals 14 residues. Only CDR3 DNA is held: 42 bases, read in frame from base 1. Between the V and J ends, shortened by 0 bases and 0 bases respectively, the junction contains 6 bases. This specimen belongs to a study of T cells in Graves' hyperthyroidism and ophthalmopathy (dated by TCRdb to the late 2010s). About the study as a whole: Peripheral blood was sampled at the time of initial diagnosis, prior to any treatment. To identify distinguishing TCR V-J signatures, a discovery cohort of about 100 patients was used, comprising approximately 40 with Graves' ophthalmopathy and approximately 57 with stable Graves' hyperthyroidism. The roughly 91 discovery patients were randomly divided into training and test sets at a 7:3 ratio. An independent validation cohort of 18 to 20 hyperthyroidism patients and 17 patients who later progressed to ophthalmopathy tested prospective prediction of ophthalmopathy. According to the paper, TCR Vbeta CDR3 sequencing was carried out on roughly 130 peripheral blood samples, which came from 40 to 45 ophthalmopathy, around 75 hyperthyroidism and about 17 progressor patients. After sampling, hyperthyroidism patients received methimazole starting at 30 mg daily, and ophthalmopathy patients received high-dose intravenous methylprednisolone. In several Graves' hyperthyroidism patients, the study also compared T-cell repertoires from thyroid tissue with T-cell repertoires from blood.

Ophthalmopathy patients had moderately to severely active disease, Clinical Activity Score of at least 3, NOSPECS grade of at least 4, and duration under 3 months. Patients with uncontrolled infections, other autoimmune diseases, pregnancy or lactation were excluded. Diagnoses were established on the basis of clinical symptoms, serum thyroxine and TRAb, thyroid ultrasound, and orbital computed tomography. Ficoll-Paque density gradient centrifugation was used to isolate PBMCs from about 9 ml of fresh peripheral blood. Total RNA was extracted with Trizol reagent, and quality was checked on an Agilent 2100 Bioanalyzer. What the study reported, not specific to this receptor: Ophthalmopathy was separated from stable hyperthyroidism by a 13 V-J signature model, with approximately 86% sensitivity and about 81% specificity obtained in cross-validation and 80%/75% obtained in testing. Most expanded thyroid clonotypes (frequency above 0.001) were also found in blood, which suggests that blood repertoires may mirror thyroid immune responses. In validation, the model predicted progression to ophthalmopathy with approximately 69% sensitivity and around 72% specificity, a median of 6.5 months before onset. No statistical method was used to set the sample size in advance, and investigators knew the group allocation.

The source material was blood. This receptor chain uses TRBV10-3 and TRBJ2-7; the D gene remains uncertain. This receptor was obtained from a man in his late teens or twenties with Graves' ophthalmopathy. Here the CDR3 is given as CAISESGHSYEQYF. At the DNA level, the sequence is TGTGCCATCAGTGAGTCGGGCCACTCCTACGAGCAGTACTTC.